Reported below is one TCR beta chain. No antigen is known for it. This sample is part of a study of cytomegalovirus exposure and HLA in healthy donors. The CDR3 covers 14 residues. Losses at the gene ends were 4 bases for V and 3 bases for J; bases not matched to a gene: 5. Germline V gene data show CDR1 as WSHSY and CDR2 as SAAADI. Here immunoSEQ multiplex PCR was the method, and the copy in TCRdb shows in-frame clones only, minus some. Of some 210,000 clones listed, approximately 87% are singletons. Study-wide points: A few CMV-associated chains proved CMV antigen-specific in vitro. Both high specificity and high sensitivity reportedly marked the classifier's diagnosis of cytomegalovirus status. There were around 160 TCR beta chains listed as cytomegalovirus-associated.

The donors were in the approximately 120-subject validation cohort; that cohort was separate from the roughly 700-subject first cohort. The clonotype comes from a woman in her late teens or twenties in good health and CMV-seronegative. The chain has TRBV10-2 and TRBJ2-7; 8 nucleotides agree with TRBD2. Sequencing was done on a sample of PBMCs. The CDR3 DNA follows: TGCGCCAGCAGTGCTGAAGCGGGGGACTACGAGCAGTACTTC. This translates into CASSAEAGDYEQYF.